This TCR beta chain was observed in a study of neurological immune-mediated disorders. Study-level information: Multiple sclerosis patients numbered around 35, of whom around 30 were relapsing-remitting and 3 secondary progressive.

Findings of the study overall: The greatest degree of TCR clonal expansion was observed in HTLV-1-associated myelopathy, with the lowest in multiple sclerosis, below that of healthy controls.

One entry per CDR3 protein, called by TCRdb with MiXCR from the 5' RACE reads. The table records 50,000 to 85,000 distinct CDR3 sequences, around 5.5% of them present only once. This clonotype has ten or more counts. The antigen remains unidentified. The specimen was PBMCs. The TCR originated in a woman in her twenties or thirties with multiple sclerosis.

The CDR3 bases are TGTGCCAGCAGTTTCCAGGGGGGCTATGGCTACACCTTC. It is translated as CASSFQGGYGYTF. The rearrangement links TRBV12-3 or TRBV12-4 to TRBJ1-2; TRBD1 aligns across 7 bases. The V and J ends lost 3 bases and 4 bases, in that order; junction bases with no gene match: 2. The CDR3 length is 13 residues.